This entry lists 32 T cell receptor beta chains sequenced from one sample in a study of blood T cell repertoires in COVID-19. Using immunoSEQ multiplex PCR, the repertoire was profiled, and TCRdb retains in-frame clones only, with some absent. The top ten clones hold 9% to 10% of a sample with 150,000 or so clones, about 77% of them seen once. The source material was peripheral blood. The source of these receptors is a woman between 45 and 60 years old with active or convalescent COVID-19.

The chain carries TRBV18 and TRBJ2-7; D might be TRBD2 (5 bases). This CDR3 has 13 residues. CDR1 is KGHSH, CDR2 LQKENI, per germline. Deletions cut 4 bases from V and 6 bases from J, with 13 bases between. CDR3 DNA sequence: TGTGCCAGCTCACTGAGTGGAGGAGGCGAGCAGTACTTC. Translating it yields CASSLSGGGEQYF.

V usage is TRBV27 and J usage is TRBJ1-2; TRBD1 aligns across 10 bases. The CDR3 length is 12 residues. Germline assignment: CDR1 MNHEY and CDR2 SMNVEV (reference sequence). V dropped 6 bases and J dropped 8; count of bases not matched to a gene: 3. The CDR3 here is CASSGTGAGYTF. Written as DNA, the CDR3 is TGTGCCAGCAGCGGGACAGGGGCCGGCTACACCTTC.

This chain joins TRBV7-2 and TRBJ2-7, with D possibly TRBD1 on 8 matching bases. The germline V gene encodes CDR1 SGHTA and CDR2 FQGNSA. V lost 5 bases to trimming and J lost 2 bases, with 16 bases between them. This CDR3 region has 15 residues. The DNA of the CDR3 is TGTGCCAGCAGCGCCGACAGGGGAGGGCCCTACGAGCAGTACTTC. It is translated as CASSADRGGPYEQYF.

The chain is built from TRBV28 and TRBJ2-7; D might be TRBD2 (6 bases). This CDR3 contains 14 residues. Trimming took 5 bases from V and 1 from J, leaving 12 bases between them. Germline CDR1 MDHEN, CDR2 SYDVKM. The CDR3 DNA reads as TGTGCCAGCAGTCAGCCGGCGGGATCCTACGAGCAGTACTTC. This codes for CASSQPAGSYEQYF.

This CDR3 is CASSFGLLAGGDNEQFF. Written as DNA, the CDR3 is TGTGCCAGCAGCTTTGGCCTACTAGCGGGGGGCGACAATGAGCAGTTCTTC. The chain combines TRBV7-2 with TRBJ2-1, with TRBD2 matching 12 bases. This CDR3 comprises 17 residues. Germline V gene lookup returns CDR1 SGHTA and CDR2 FQGNSA. V gave up 3 bases and J gave up 5 bases; unmatched junction bases: 8. Together with reference TRBV7-2 and TRBJ2-1, the CDR3 gives the full variable domain: GAGVSQSPSNKVTEKGKDVELRCDPISGHTALYWYRQSLGQGLEFLIYFQGNSAPDKSGLPSDRFSAERTGGSVSTLTIQRTQQEDSAVYLCASSFGLLAGGDNEQFFGPGTRLTVL.

In its sample, this clone was seen a few times. The gene calls are TRBV19 and TRBJ2-3; 11 nucleotides match TRBD1. The CDR3 length is 17 residues. With 1 base clipped from V and 4 bases from J, the junction kept 7 bases outside the gene matches. Germline-derived CDR1 and CDR2 are LNHDA and SQIVND (reference sequence). The CDR3 DNA reads as TGTGCCAGTAGTATAGGCCTAGGACAGGGGGCCGCAGATACGCAGTATTTT. It is translated as CASSIGLGQGAADTQYF.

The chain employs TRBV28 and TRBJ2-7; TRBD2 aligns across 12 bases. CDR1 is MDHEN, CDR2 SYDVKM, per germline. The V and J ends lost 2 bases and 7 bases, in that order; junction bases with no gene match: 6. This CDR3 has 15 residues. In nucleotides, the CDR3 is TGTGCCAGCAGTTTAGGGACTAGCGGGCGGAGGGAGCAGTACTTC. Its translation: CASSLGTSGRREQYF.

This chain joins TRBV7-6 and TRBJ2-5, with 9 positions matching TRBD1. The germline V gene encodes CDR1 SGHVS and CDR2 FNYEAQ. J lost 4 bases, V lost 4 bases, and 4 bases had no gene match. The CDR3 contains 14 residues. CDR3 nucleotide sequence: TGTGCCAGCAGCTCCCGGACAGGGGCAGAGACCCAGTACTTC. Encoded protein: CASSSRTGAETQYF.

The chain has TRBV30 and TRBJ2-7, with 7 bases fitting TRBD1. The trim removed 2 bases at V and 7 bases at J, leaving 5 bases unmatched. The CDR3 sequence is 12 residues long. Germline CDR1 and CDR2: GTSNPN and SVGIG (reference sequence). CDR3 in DNA: TGTGCCTGGAGTTCCCAACAGGGGGAGCAGTACTTC. It is translated as CAWSSQQGEQYF.

This clone was picked up a small number of times. This chain links TRBV6-5 with TRBJ1-1; D possibly corresponds to TRBD1 (5 bases). Germline CDR1 is MNHEY and CDR2 is SVGAGI. The CDR3 is 14 amino acids. Trimming removed 2 bases from V and 0 bases from J, with 7 bases in between. This CDR3 is CASSYQGMNTEAFF. CDR3 bases: TGTGCCAGCAGTTACCAGGGTATGAACACTGAAGCTTTCTTT.

The V gene is TRBV19, the J gene TRBJ1-2; 8 bases agree with TRBD1. The CDR3 totals 14 residues. Unmatched junction bases numbered 1, after V lost 4 bases and J lost 0 bases. Germline values: CDR1 LNHDA, CDR2 SQIVND (reference sequence). CDR3: CASSTQGANYGYTF. Written as DNA, the CDR3 is TGTGCCAGTAGTACACAGGGGGCTAACTATGGCTACACCTTC.

This clone was seen just once. The chain uses TRBV5-1 and TRBJ1-1; tentative D call: TRBD1 (6 bases). The CDR3 has 15 residues. Germline assignment: CDR1 SGHRS and CDR2 YFSETQ. V shed 4 bases and J shed 0 bases, with 13 bases lying between them. The CDR3 sequence is CASSRTTGMNTEAFF. The DNA of the CDR3 is TGCGCCAGCAGCCGAACAACAGGGATGAACACTGAAGCTTTCTTT.

The chain has TRBV19 and TRBJ2-6, with 8 bases identical to TRBD2. Germline V lookup: CDR1 LNHDA, CDR2 SQIVND (reference sequence). CDR3 size: 16 residues. J was trimmed by 2 bases and V by 3 bases; bases with no gene match: 3. The CDR3 reads CASSIRGGAGANVLTF. CDR3 in DNA: TGTGCCAGTAGTATTCGGGGGGGTGCTGGGGCCAACGTCCTGACTTTC.

Written as DNA, the CDR3 is TGTGCCAGCAGTTCTTATACGGGATCAGACTCGGAGACCCAGTACTTC. Residues: CASSSYTGSDSETQYF. This chain links TRBV9 with TRBJ2-5; possible D gene TRBD2, 5 bases. The germline gives CDR1 SGDLS, CDR2 YYNGEE. Between the trimmed V and J ends, which lost 5 bases and 5 bases, there was a span of 22 bases. The CDR3 loop spans 16 amino acids.

J is TRBJ2-7 and V is TRBV3-1 (or the pseudogene TRBV3-2); TRBD2 might be the D (6 bases). Trimming removed 4 bases from V and 5 bases from J, with 18 bases in between. This CDR3 region has 15 residues. Germline CDR1 is LGHDT and CDR2 is YNNKEL (reference sequence). The CDR3 sequence: CASSLGVSSGDEQYF. The CDR3 DNA follows: TGTGCCAGCAGCCTCGGGGTCTCTTCGGGGGACGAGCAGTACTTC.

This chain links TRBV7-3 with TRBJ2-5; 7 positions agree with TRBD2. The germline CDR1 and CDR2 sequences are SGHTA and FQGTGA. The CDR3 is 15 residues long. The trim removed 0 bases at V and 4 bases at J, leaving 5 bases unmatched. The CDR3 DNA reads TGTGCCAGCAGCTTAACGAGGGGAGGGCCAGAGACCCAGTACTTC. It translates to CASSLTRGGPETQYF.

CDR3 sequence (DNA): TGTGCCAGCGGCAGGGGGCGGGGCACCCAAGAGACCCAGTACTTC. Its protein is CASGRGRGTQETQYF. The rearrangement links TRBV6-5 to TRBJ2-5; the match to TRBD1 covers 8 bases. The CDR3 covers 15 residues. The V gene end was trimmed by 8 bases and the J gene end by 1 base; junction bases not matched to a gene: 9. Per the germline V gene, CDR1 is MNHEY and CDR2 is SVGAGI.

The V and J genes are TRBV18 and TRBJ2-3; 7 nucleotides match TRBD2. Germline CDR1 reads KGHSH; CDR2 reads LQKENI. Trimming removed 1 base from V and 0 bases from J; junction bases left unmatched: 7. The length of the CDR3 is 17 residues. The chain's CDR3 is CASSPQVGGTSTDTQYF. Written as DNA, the CDR3 is TGTGCCAGCTCACCACAAGTCGGGGGGACTAGCACAGATACGCAGTATTTT.

This clone was observed a handful of times. The chain has TRBV15 and TRBJ2-7, with D possibly matching TRBD1 (5 bases). The CDR3 runs 14 residues. The germline CDR1 and CDR2 sequences are LNHNV and YYDKDF (reference sequence). The V end lost 1 base, the J end lost 5 bases, and 12 bases lay between the germline ends. The CDR3 region has the DNA TGTGCCACCAGCAGAGGTGAACTACAGGACGAGCAGTACTTC. Encoded protein: CATSRGELQDEQYF.

V gene TRBV29-1 combines with J gene TRBJ1-1; no clear D. V lost 7 bases and J lost 1, with 22 bases in between. Germline-derived CDR1 and CDR2 are SQVTM and ANQGSEA. This CDR3 is 16 amino acids long. CDR3 nucleotides: TGCAGCGCCTCCCCTAGGGATTGGAGGGAGAACACTGAAGCTTTCTTT. This translates into CSASPRDWRENTEAFF.

This chain links TRBV11-3 with TRBJ2-7, with no clear D. Per germline, CDR1 SGHNT and CDR2 YENEEA. The CDR3 is made up of 15 amino acids. V lost 3 bases, J lost 5 bases, and 17 bases lay in between. Here the CDR3 reads CASSLGTTVIDEQYF. The CDR3 region has the DNA TGTGCCAGCAGCTTGGGCACAACGGTGATCGACGAGCAGTACTTC.

This clone was observed a single time. The chain has TRBV9 and TRBJ1-6; 7 bases map to TRBD1. J gave up 3 bases and V 6 bases, and 3 bases lay outside the gene matches. The CDR3 has 14 residues. CDR1 is SGDLS and CDR2 is YYNGEE in the germline V gene. The CDR3 DNA follows: TGTGCCAGCAACCGGGACAGCTATAATTCACCCCTCCACTTT. It translates to CASNRDSYNSPLHF.

V is TRBV5-6 and J is TRBJ1-2; D remains ambiguous. Germline V gene lookup returns CDR1 SGHDT and CDR2 YYEEEE. The CDR3 consists of 11 residues. Trimming shortened V by 0 bases and J by 8 bases, and 5 bases separated the two germline ends. The CDR3 nucleotides read TGTGCCAGCAGCTTGGGTGGCGGCTACACCTTC. The encoded protein is CASSLGGGYTF.

V and J are TRBV29-1 and TRBJ1-1; no clear D gene. Trimming took off 4 bases at V and 2 bases at J, with 11 bases between the two ends. The germline V gene has CDR1 SQVTM and CDR2 ANQGSEA. This CDR3 is 13 amino acids long. This CDR3 reads CSVVRQPNTEAFF. The CDR3 nucleotides read TGCAGCGTTGTGCGGCAGCCCAACACTGAAGCTTTCTTT.

The chain carries TRBV5-8 and TRBJ1-4, with 9 bases matching TRBD1. The CDR3 sequence is 16 residues long. The V segment lost 4 bases and the J segment 2 bases; nucleotides outside the gene matches: 6. Germline lookup yields CDR1 SGHTS and CDR2 YDEGEE. As DNA, the CDR3 is TGTGCCAGCAGCCAACAGGGGGCTGATACTAATGAAAAACTGTTTTTT. Its translation: CASSQQGADTNEKLFF.

The CDR3 here is CASSLTGTSYEQYF. The CDR3 DNA is TGTGCCAGCAGCTTAACCGGGACTAGTTACGAGCAGTACTTC. The genes are TRBV7-2 and TRBJ2-7; 8 positions match TRBD2. Trimming at V came to 2 bases and at J to 4 bases, leaving 4 bases not matched to a gene. The CDR3 contains 14 residues. The germline gives CDR1 SGHTA, CDR2 FQGNSA.

This chain links TRBV7-3 with TRBJ2-6; TRBD1 matches at 7 bases. Per germline, CDR1 SGHTA and CDR2 FQGTGA. The CDR3 length is 15 residues. Unmatched junction bases numbered 5, after V lost 9 bases and J lost 0 bases. The CDR3 loop reads CASGDRPSGANVLTF. The DNA of the CDR3 is TGTGCCAGTGGGGACAGACCCTCTGGGGCCAACGTCCTGACTTTC.

The chain links TRBV18 to TRBJ2-2; 9 nucleotides agree with TRBD2. V dropped 6 bases and J dropped 4; count of bases not matched to a gene: 15. CDR3 length: 18 residues. CDR1 and CDR2 (germline): KGHSH, LQKENI. CDR3 nucleotides: TGTGCCAGCTCCGGCCGTTTAATAGCGGGGGAGATCACCGGGGAGCTGTTTTTT. Residues: CASSGRLIAGEITGELFF.

This clone was seen a handful of times. V is TRBV4-1 and J is TRBJ1-5; no clear D. Germline V gives CDR1 MGHRA, CDR2 YSYEKL. V lost 0 bases to trimming and J lost 2 bases, with 11 bases between them. The CDR3 sequence is 16 residues long. The CDR3 DNA sequence: TGCGCCAGCAGCCAAGATGGCGGGATTGGCAATCAGCCCCAGCATTTT. The encoded protein is CASSQDGGIGNQPQHF.

The chain carries TRBV7-6 and TRBJ1-1; D remains unclear. Between the trimmed V and J ends, which lost 1 base and 8 bases, there was a span of 5 bases. This CDR3 spans 11 amino acids. The germline gives CDR1 SGHVS, CDR2 FNYEAQ. CDR3 residues: CASSLVPEAFF. In nucleotides, the CDR3 is TGTGCCAGCAGCTTAGTCCCGGAAGCTTTCTTT.

This rearrangement joins TRBV7-9 to TRBJ2-7; 10 positions agree with TRBD2. The CDR3 extends over 16 amino acids. Germline CDR1 SEHNR, CDR2 FQNEAQ (reference sequence). J gave up 0 bases and V 5 bases, and 7 bases lay outside the gene matches. The CDR3: CASSDIAGGSSYEQYF. DNA of the CDR3: TGTGCCAGCAGCGATATAGCGGGGGGCTCCTCCTACGAGCAGTACTTC.

The rearrangement joins TRBV6-7 to TRBJ1-5, with 7 positions matching TRBD1. TRBV6-7 is filed as an ORF, its function uncertain. V was clipped by 0 bases and J by 6 bases; unmatched bases: 11. This CDR3 spans 17 amino acids. CDR3 sequence: CASSYSPPLGGTQPQHF. The CDR3 nucleotides are TGTGCCAGCAGTTACTCGCCCCCCTTAGGGGGCACTCAGCCCCAGCATTTT.